Below, 27 T cell receptor beta chains from the same sample are listed, as sequenced in a study. From the 5' RACE reads, TCRdb called clonotypes with MiXCR, one entry per CDR3 protein. The sample consists of just under 65,000 distinct CDR3 sequences, 20% to 25% of them appearing once. Material for sequencing was memory CD4+ T cells sorted from a lymph node. The subset denotes: memory CD4+ T cells, CD4+CD45RO+CD25-. The receptors here all came from a female donor with breast cancer.

Ten or more counts support this clonotype. The chain links TRBV9 to TRBJ2-2; 7 nucleotides agree with TRBD2. This CDR3 comprises 17 residues. The germline V gene encodes CDR1 SGDLS and CDR2 YYNGEE. The V and J ends lost 4 bases and 0 bases, in that order; junction bases with no gene match: 9. CDR3: CASSPRSGITNTGELFF. The CDR3 DNA reads TGTGCCAGCAGCCCCCGGAGCGGGATTACGAACACCGGGGAGCTGTTTTTT.

The rearrangement joins TRBV5-5 to TRBJ2-2; D unclear. The CDR3 loop spans 16 amino acids. Germline loops: CDR1 SGHKS, CDR2 YYEKEE (reference sequence). Trimming pared 4 bases from V and 4 bases from J, leaving 17 bases between. Written as DNA, the CDR3 is TGTGCCAGCAGCCCTATACAGATCGGGCTCACCGGGGAGCTGTTTTTT. The encoded protein is CASSPIQIGLTGELFF.

CDR3 loop: CASSQDPHSDTQYF. The CDR3 coding sequence is TGCGCCAGCAGCCAAGATCCACACTCAGATACGCAGTATTTT. V usage is TRBV4-1 and J usage is TRBJ2-3; D uncertain. V shed 0 bases and J shed 4 bases, with 8 bases lying between them. The CDR3 is 14 amino acids. Looked up from germline, CDR1 is MGHRA and CDR2 is YSYEKL.

This clonotype was recorded a few times. The genes are TRBV13 and TRBJ1-2, with unresolved D. The V gene lost 3 bases and the J gene lost 5 bases, with 13 bases spanning the gap. CDR1 and CDR2 (germline): PRHDT, FYEKMQ (reference sequence). CDR3 length equals 14 residues. CDR3 DNA sequence: TGTGCCAGCAGCTTTCGGACGGATCCATATGGCTACACCTTC. Its translation is CASSFRTDPYGYTF.

This clonotype was seen at least ten times. Here the CDR3 DNA reads TGTGCCAGTAGTAAGAACCCTATTCGGGCAGATACGCAGTATTTT. Its translation is CASSKNPIRADTQYF. The chain recombines TRBV19 with TRBJ2-3; D not resolved. Trimming took off 4 bases at V and 4 bases at J, with 15 bases between the two ends. Germline values: CDR1 LNHDA, CDR2 SQIVND (reference sequence). CDR3 length: 15 amino acids.

This clonotype was detected ten times or more. This chain connects TRBV28 to TRBJ1-4; perhaps TRBD1 as D (6 bases). Germline CDR1 and CDR2: MDHEN and SYDVKM. The V end was cut by 4 bases, the J end by 0 bases, with 6 bases between. This CDR3 is 14 amino acids long. The CDR3 nucleotides are TGTGCCAGCAGTTCAGGGGCAACTAATGAAAAACTGTTTTTT. Residues: CASSSGATNEKLFF.

The rearrangement joins TRBV11-3 to TRBJ2-3; 13 positions match TRBD2. Trimming cost V 5 bases and J 4 bases; bases outside gene matches: 3. This CDR3 is built from 15 residues. The germline V gene encodes CDR1 SGHNT and CDR2 YENEEA. The CDR3 loop reads CASSRLAGGSDTQYF. Written as DNA, the CDR3 is TGTGCCAGCAGCCGACTAGCGGGAGGATCAGATACGCAGTATTTT.

This rearrangement joins TRBV5-1 to TRBJ2-1; D is unclear. The CDR3 runs to 13 residues. V lost 3 bases and J lost 12, with 16 bases in between. Germline lookup yields CDR1 SGHRS and CDR2 YFSETQ. The CDR3 reads CASSSTQDFGQFF. The CDR3 DNA is TGCGCCAGCAGCTCGACCCAAGATTTTGGGCAGTTCTTC.

This clonotype showed up just once. The genes are TRBV7-6 and TRBJ2-7, with TRBD1 matching 9 bases. Germline V gene sequence: CDR1 SGHVS, CDR2 FNYEAQ. This CDR3 is built from 16 residues. The ends lost 4 bases at V and 0 bases at J; junction bases unmatched: 7. The CDR3 region is CASSSVGTGLSYEQYF. The CDR3 DNA reads TGTGCCAGCAGCTCAGTGGGGACAGGGCTCTCCTACGAGCAGTACTTC.

The chain employs TRBV5-5 and TRBJ2-7; no reliable D call. Germline CDR1 is SGHKS and CDR2 is YYEKEE (reference sequence). CDR3 size: 14 residues. V was clipped by 4 bases and J by 0 bases, with 11 bases between them. CDR3 in amino acids: CASSRTDGSYEQYF. The CDR3 DNA sequence: TGTGCCAGCAGCCGGACCGACGGCTCCTACGAGCAGTACTTC.

The table lists this clonotype with a few counts. This chain connects TRBV7-2 to TRBJ2-7; 7 bases agree with TRBD2. CDR3 size: 13 residues. Trimming cost V 3 bases and J 5 bases; bases outside gene matches: 4. Per the germline V gene, CDR1 is SGHTA and CDR2 is FQGNSA. The DNA for the CDR3 is TGTGCCAGCAGCTTTCGGGCGGGAGACGAGCAGTACTTC. Its protein is CASSFRAGDEQYF.

Remarks on this clonotype: A much larger clonotype is one base distant, so this may be a read error. The chain combines TRBV5-6 with TRBJ2-1, with no clear D. Deletions cut 3 bases from V and 6 bases from J, with 7 bases between. The CDR3 length is 12 residues. Germline CDR1 is SGHDT and CDR2 is YYEEEE. CDR3 loop: CASSWSSNEQFF. In DNA, the CDR3 is TGTGCCAGCAGCTGGAGTAGCAATGAGCAGTTCTTC.

There are a few counts of this clonotype. The rearrangement joins TRBV6-6 to TRBJ2-7; D is undetermined. The CDR3 extends over 15 amino acids. Germline CDR1 is MNHNY and CDR2 is SVGAGI (reference sequence). V was trimmed by 3 bases and J by 1 base, leaving 13 bases between them. CDR3 sequence reads: CASSYKDPQSYEQYF. DNA for the CDR3: TGTGCCAGCAGTTATAAGGACCCCCAATCCTACGAGCAGTACTTC.

The CDR3 DNA sequence: TGTGCCAGCAGTTTTCCCGGACAGACGACGGAAAACATTCAGTACTTC. It is translated as CASSFPGQTTENIQYF. The V gene is TRBV28, the J gene TRBJ2-4, with TRBD1 as a possible D gene (6 bases). CDR3 length: 16 residues. Trimming stripped 3 bases from V and 5 bases from J, with 17 bases between. CDR1 and CDR2 (germline): MDHEN, SYDVKM.

This clonotype was counted ten times or more. CDR3: CSAGPAGLAGTDTQYF. The CDR3 coding sequence is TGCAGTGCAGGCCCCGCCGGACTAGCGGGAACAGATACGCAGTATTTT. The genes are TRBV20-1 and TRBJ2-3; 12 bases align to TRBD2. V was clipped by 6 bases and J by 3 bases; unmatched bases: 10. This CDR3 is built from 16 residues. Germline V gene sequence: CDR1 DFQATT, CDR2 SNEGSKA (reference sequence).

This clonotype appeared many times. The chain has TRBV5-6 and TRBJ2-5; D is possibly TRBD2 (6 bases). V was cut by 3 bases and J by 11 bases, with 20 bases left in between. The CDR3 is made up of 14 amino acids. Per germline, CDR1 SGHDT and CDR2 YYEEEE. DNA for the CDR3: TGTGCCAGCAGCTCCCAGCGGGCGACTCTCGTTCAGTACTTC. As protein: CASSSQRATLVQYF.

As for this clonotype: This could be a read error, since a much larger clone is one nucleotide away. The chain combines TRBV4-2 with TRBJ1-2; TRBD1 is a possible D gene (5 bases). The germline CDR1 and CDR2 sequences are LGHNA and YNFKEQ. CDR3 size: 15 residues. In DNA form, the CDR3 reads TGTACCAGCAGCCGGGGACGGAATACTAACTATGGCTACACCTTC. This sequence encodes CTSSRGRNTNYGYTF.

CDR3 nucleotide sequence: TGTGCCAGCAGCCAAGAAAGCGCCAGATTTTCACCCCTCCACTTT. Translation gives CASSQESARFSPLHF. V and J are TRBV4-2 and TRBJ1-6, with D unclear. CDR1 is LGHNA and CDR2 is YNFKEQ in the germline V gene. There are 15 residues in the CDR3. Trimming stripped 0 bases from V and 9 bases from J, with 12 bases between.

This clonotype has ten or more counts. The V and J genes are TRBV5-6 and TRBJ1-3; weak D call: TRBD1 (5 bases). Trimming cost V 4 bases and J 0 bases, with 14 bases left between them. This CDR3 is 16 amino acids long. The germline V gene has CDR1 SGHDT and CDR2 YYEEEE. The CDR3, as DNA: TGTGCCAGCAGCGGTCTGACAGCCTCCTCTGGAAACACCATATATTTT. Protein: CASSGLTASSGNTIYF. The variable domain in full, with the rest retrieved from reference TRBV5-6 and TRBJ1-3, is DAGVTQSPTHLIKTRGQQVTLRCSPKSGHDTVSWYQQALGQGPQFIFQYYEEEERQRGNFPDRFSGHQFPNYSSELNVNALLLGDSALYLCASSGLTASSGNTIYFGEGSWLTVV.

This clonotype has at least ten counts. The rearrangement links TRBV7-9 to TRBJ1-1; weak D call: TRBD1 (5 bases). V gave up 3 bases and J gave up 6 bases, with 14 bases separating them. Per the germline V gene, CDR1 is SEHNR and CDR2 is FQNEAQ (reference sequence). The CDR3 is 14 amino acids. The CDR3 region has the DNA TGTGCCAGCAGCTTGGGGACGGTCAGGCCTGAAGCTTTCTTT. Translating it yields CASSLGTVRPEAFF.

The chain carries TRBV5-1 and TRBJ2-7, with D maybe TRBD2 (5 bases). The CDR3 has 15 residues. V gave up 7 bases and J gave up 9 bases, with 26 bases separating them. CDR1 and CDR2 from the germline V gene are SGHRS and YFSETQ. CDR3 protein: CASGPRAGDPTGQYF. In nucleotides, the CDR3 is TGCGCCAGCGGCCCTCGGGCGGGCGATCCTACGGGGCAGTACTTC.

This clonotype was detected ten times or more. This chain links TRBV5-1 with TRBJ2-1; tentatively, D is TRBD2 (6 bases). V was shortened by 6 bases and J by 2 bases, with 15 bases between the two germline ends. This CDR3 has 15 amino acids. Germline V gives CDR1 SGHRS, CDR2 YFSETQ. The CDR3 loop is CASNLLSGPYNEQFF. CDR3 DNA sequence: TGCGCCAGCAACCTTCTTAGCGGCCCCTACAATGAGCAGTTCTTC.

The chain combines TRBV19 with TRBJ1-4; D gene ambiguous. This CDR3 comprises 12 residues. V shed 3 bases and J shed 8 bases, with 7 bases lying between them. Germline loops: CDR1 LNHDA, CDR2 SQIVND (reference sequence). The chain's CDR3 is CASSISGEKLFF. As DNA, the CDR3 is TGTGCCAGTAGTATTTCTGGGGAAAAACTGTTTTTT. Full variable domain (missing parts from reference TRBV19 and TRBJ1-4): DGGITQSPKYLFRKEGQNVTLSCEQNLNHDAMYWYRQDPGQGLRLIYYSQIVNDFQKGDIAEGYSVSREKKESFPLTVTSAQKNPTAFYLCASSISGEKLFFGSGTQLSVL.

Notes on this clonotype: A much larger clone lies one base from this, so it may be a read error. The chain carries TRBV4-3 and TRBJ1-2; D is possibly TRBD1 (5 bases). With 0 bases removed from V and 8 bases from J, the gap between germline ends came to 10 bases. This CDR3 region has 13 residues. Germline lookup yields CDR1 LGHNA and CDR2 YSLEER. The DNA for the CDR3 is TGCGCCAGCAGCCAAGAGGCTGAGGGGGGCTACACCTTC. Protein: CASSQEAEGGYTF.

This clonotype was found a few times. V gene TRBV9 combines with J gene TRBJ2-3; D call uncertain. Germline V gives CDR1 SGDLS, CDR2 YYNGEE. Trimming removed 1 base from V and 0 bases from J, with 6 bases in between. There are 14 residues in the CDR3. CDR3 sequence reads: CASSVTPSTDTQYF. CDR3 coding DNA: TGTGCCAGCAGCGTAACCCCTAGCACAGATACGCAGTATTTT.

This clonotype has more than one count but fewer than ten. The chain employs TRBV21-1 and TRBJ2-5; the D call in the table, TRBD1, was not verified against the DNA. TRBV21-1 is flagged as a pseudogene. This CDR3 has 15 amino acids. In nucleotides, the CDR3 is TGTGCCAGCACGGGCCGGGACAGGCAACAAGAGACCCAGTACTTC. It is translated as CASTGRDRQQETQYF.

The chain employs TRBV5-1 and TRBJ1-1; 7 bases are a match to TRBD1. With 3 bases clipped from V and 0 bases from J, the junction kept 2 bases outside the gene matches. The length of the CDR3 is 14 residues. Germline CDR1 reads SGHRS; CDR2 reads YFSETQ. DNA of the CDR3: TGCGCCAGCAGCTCGGGACAGATGAACACTGAAGCTTTCTTT. Its translation is CASSSGQMNTEAFF.